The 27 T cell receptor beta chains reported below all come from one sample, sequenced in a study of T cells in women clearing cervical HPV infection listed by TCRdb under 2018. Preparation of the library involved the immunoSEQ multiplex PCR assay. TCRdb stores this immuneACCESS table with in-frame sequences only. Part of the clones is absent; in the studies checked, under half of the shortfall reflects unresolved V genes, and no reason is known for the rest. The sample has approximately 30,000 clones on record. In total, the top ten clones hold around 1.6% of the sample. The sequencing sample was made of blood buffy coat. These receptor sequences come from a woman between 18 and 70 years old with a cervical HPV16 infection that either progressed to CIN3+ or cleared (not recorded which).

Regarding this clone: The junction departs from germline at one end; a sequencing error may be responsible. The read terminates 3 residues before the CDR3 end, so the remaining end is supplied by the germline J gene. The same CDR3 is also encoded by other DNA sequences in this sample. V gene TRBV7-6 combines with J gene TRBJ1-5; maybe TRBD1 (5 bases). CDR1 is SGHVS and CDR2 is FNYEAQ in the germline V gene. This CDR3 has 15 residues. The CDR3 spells CASSLGGMGNQPQHF. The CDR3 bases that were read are TGTGCCAGCAGCTTAGGGGGCATGGGCAATCAACCC.

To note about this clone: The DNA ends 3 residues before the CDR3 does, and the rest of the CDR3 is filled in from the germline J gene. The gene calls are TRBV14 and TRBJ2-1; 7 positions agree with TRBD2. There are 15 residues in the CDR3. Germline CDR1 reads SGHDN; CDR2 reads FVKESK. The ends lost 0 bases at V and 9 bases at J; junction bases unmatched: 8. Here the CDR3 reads CASSQELAAVGEQFF. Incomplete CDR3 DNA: TGTGCCAGCAGCCAAGAGCTAGCGGCAGTAGGTGAG.

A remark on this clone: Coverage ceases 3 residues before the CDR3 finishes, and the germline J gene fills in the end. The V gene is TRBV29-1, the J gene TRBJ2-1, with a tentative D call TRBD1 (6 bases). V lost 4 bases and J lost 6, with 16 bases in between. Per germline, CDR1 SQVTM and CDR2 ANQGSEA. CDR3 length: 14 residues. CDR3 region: CSVVTLGQLNEQFF. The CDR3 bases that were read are TGCAGCGTTGTTACACTAGGACAGCTCAATGAG.

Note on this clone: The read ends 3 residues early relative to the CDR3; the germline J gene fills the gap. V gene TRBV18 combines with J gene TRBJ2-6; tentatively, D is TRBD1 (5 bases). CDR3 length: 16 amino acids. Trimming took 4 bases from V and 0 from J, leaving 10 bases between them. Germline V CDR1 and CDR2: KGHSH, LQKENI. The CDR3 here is CASSRQGPSGANVLTF. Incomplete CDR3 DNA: TGTGCCAGCTCACGTCAGGGCCCCTCTGGGGCCAACGTC.

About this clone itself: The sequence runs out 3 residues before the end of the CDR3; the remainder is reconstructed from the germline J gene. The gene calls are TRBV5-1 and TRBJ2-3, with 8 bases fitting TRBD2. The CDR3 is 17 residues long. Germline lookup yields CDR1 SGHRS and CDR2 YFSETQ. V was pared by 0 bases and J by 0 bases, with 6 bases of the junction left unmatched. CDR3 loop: CASSLASASGSTDTQYF. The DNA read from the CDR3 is TGCGCCAGCAGCTTGGCCTCGGCTAGCGGGAGCACAGATACG.

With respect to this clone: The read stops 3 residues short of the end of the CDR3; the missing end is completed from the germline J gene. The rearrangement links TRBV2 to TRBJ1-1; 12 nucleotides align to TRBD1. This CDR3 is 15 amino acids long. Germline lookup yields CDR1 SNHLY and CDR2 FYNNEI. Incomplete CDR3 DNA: TGTGCCAGCAGTTTACCGGGACAGGGGGCTTTTTCG. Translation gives CASSLPGQGAFS. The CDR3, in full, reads CASSLPGQGAFSAFF.

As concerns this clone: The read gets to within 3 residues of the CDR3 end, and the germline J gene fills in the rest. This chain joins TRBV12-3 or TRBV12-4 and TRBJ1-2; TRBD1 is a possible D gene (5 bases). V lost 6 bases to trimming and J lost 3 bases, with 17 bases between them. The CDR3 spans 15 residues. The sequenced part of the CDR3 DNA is TGTGCCAGCAGGAGTAACCCGGAGGGGCACTATGGC. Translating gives CASRSNPEGHYG. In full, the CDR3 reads CASRSNPEGHYGYTF.

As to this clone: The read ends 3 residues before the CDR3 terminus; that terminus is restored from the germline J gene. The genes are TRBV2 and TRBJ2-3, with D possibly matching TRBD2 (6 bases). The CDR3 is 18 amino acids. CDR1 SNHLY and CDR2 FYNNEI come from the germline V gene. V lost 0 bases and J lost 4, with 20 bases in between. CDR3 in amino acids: CASSEATFRRGSPDTQYF. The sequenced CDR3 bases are TGTGCCAGCAGTGAAGCTACTTTTAGGCGGGGAAGTCCAGATACG.

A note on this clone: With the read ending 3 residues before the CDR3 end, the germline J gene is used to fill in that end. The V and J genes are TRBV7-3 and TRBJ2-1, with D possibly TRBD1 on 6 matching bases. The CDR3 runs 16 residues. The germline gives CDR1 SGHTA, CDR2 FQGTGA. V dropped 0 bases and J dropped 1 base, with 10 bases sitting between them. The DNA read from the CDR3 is TGTGCCAGCAGCTTAACGGGGGCAGGGTCCTACAATGAG. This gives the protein CASSLTGAGSYNE. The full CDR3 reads CASSLTGAGSYNEQFF.

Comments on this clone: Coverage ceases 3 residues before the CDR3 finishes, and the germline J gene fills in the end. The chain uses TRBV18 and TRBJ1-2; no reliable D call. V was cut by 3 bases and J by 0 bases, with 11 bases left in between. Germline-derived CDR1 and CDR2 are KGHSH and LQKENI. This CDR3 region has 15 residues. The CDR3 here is CASSPGSTSNYGYTF. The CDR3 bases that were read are TGTGCCAGCTCACCGGGCAGCACTTCTAACTATGGC.

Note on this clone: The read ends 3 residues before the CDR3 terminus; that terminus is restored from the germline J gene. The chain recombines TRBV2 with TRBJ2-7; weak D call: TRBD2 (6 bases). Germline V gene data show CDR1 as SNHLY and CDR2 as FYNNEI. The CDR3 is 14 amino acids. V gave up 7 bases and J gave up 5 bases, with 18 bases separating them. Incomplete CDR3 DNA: TGTGCCAGCACGTCCGGGGGTTCGGCGGACGAG. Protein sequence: CASTSGGSADE. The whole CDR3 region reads CASTSGGSADEQYF.

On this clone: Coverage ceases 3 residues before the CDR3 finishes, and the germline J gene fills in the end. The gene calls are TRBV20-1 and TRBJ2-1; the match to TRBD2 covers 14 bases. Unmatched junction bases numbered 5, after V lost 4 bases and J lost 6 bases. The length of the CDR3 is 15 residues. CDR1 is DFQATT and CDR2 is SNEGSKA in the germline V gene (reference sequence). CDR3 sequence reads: CSATGTSGGGNEQFF. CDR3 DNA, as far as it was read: TGCAGTGCTACCGGGACTAGCGGGGGAGGCAATGAG.

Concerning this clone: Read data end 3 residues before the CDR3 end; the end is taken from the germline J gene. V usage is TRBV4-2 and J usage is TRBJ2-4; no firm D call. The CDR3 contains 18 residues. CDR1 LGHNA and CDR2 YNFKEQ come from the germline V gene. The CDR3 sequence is CASSQGVGETYSNQPQYF. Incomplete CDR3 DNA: TGTGCCAGCAGCCAAGGGGTTGGTGAGACTTATAGCAATCAGCCT.

CDR3 protein: CSAADNIYGYTF. The sequenced CDR3 bases are TGCAGTGCCGCAGACAACATATATGGC. The chain links TRBV20-1 to TRBJ1-2; D ambiguous. From the germline J gene comes the end of the CDR3, since the read stops 3 residues before it. The CDR3 consists of 12 residues. V lost 6 bases to trimming and J lost 5 bases, with 13 bases between them. The germline V gene encodes CDR1 DFQATT and CDR2 SNEGSKA (reference sequence).

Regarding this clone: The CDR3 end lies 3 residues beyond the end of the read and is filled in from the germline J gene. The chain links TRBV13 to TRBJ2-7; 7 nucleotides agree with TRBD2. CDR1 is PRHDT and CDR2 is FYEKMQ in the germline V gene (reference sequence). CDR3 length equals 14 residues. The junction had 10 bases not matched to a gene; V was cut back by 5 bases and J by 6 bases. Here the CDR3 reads CASSTRLAAIEQYF. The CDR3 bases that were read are TGTGCCAGCAGCACCAGACTAGCCGCCATCGAG.

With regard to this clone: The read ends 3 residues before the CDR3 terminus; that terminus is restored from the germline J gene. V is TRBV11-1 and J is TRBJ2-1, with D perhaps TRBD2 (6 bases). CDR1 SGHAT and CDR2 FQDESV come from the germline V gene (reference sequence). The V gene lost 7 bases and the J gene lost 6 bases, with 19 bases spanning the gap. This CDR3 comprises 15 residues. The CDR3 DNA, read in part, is TGTGCCAGCACCGGGACTCCTGACGTGGCCAATGAG. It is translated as CASTGTPDVANE. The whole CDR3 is CASTGTPDVANEQFF. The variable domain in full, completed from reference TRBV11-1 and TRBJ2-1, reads EAEVAQSPRYKITEKSQAVAFWCDPISGHATLYWYRQILGQGPELLVQFQDESVVDDSQLPKDRFSAERLKGVDSTLKIQPAELGDSAMYLCASTGTPDVANEQFFGPGTRLTVL.

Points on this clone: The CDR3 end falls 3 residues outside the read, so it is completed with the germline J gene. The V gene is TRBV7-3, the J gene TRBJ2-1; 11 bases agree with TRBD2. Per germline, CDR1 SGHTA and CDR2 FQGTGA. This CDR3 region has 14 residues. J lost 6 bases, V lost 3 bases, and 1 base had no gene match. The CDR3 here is CASSFSGRANEQFF. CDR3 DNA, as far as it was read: TGTGCCAGCAGCTTTAGCGGGAGGGCCAATGAG.

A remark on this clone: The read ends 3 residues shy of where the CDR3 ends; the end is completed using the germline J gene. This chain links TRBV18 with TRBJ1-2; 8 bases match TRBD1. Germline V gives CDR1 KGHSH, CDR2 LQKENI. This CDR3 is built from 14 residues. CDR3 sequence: CASSPPTGDTGYTF. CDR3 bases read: TGTGCCAGCTCACCACCGACAGGGGACACCGGC.

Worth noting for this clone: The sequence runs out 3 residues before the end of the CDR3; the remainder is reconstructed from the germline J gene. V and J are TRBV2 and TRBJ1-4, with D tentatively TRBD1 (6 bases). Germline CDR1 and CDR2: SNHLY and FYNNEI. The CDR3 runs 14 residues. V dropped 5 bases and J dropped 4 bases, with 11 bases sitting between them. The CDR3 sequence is CASSSWTVNEKLFF. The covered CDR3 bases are TGTGCCAGCAGTTCCTGGACAGTTAATGAAAAA.

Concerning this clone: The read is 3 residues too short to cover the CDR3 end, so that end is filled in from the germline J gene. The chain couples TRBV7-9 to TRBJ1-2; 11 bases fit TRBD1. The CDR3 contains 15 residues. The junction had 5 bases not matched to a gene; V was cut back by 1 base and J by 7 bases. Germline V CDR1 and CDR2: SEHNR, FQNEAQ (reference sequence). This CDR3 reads CASSLVAGTGGGYTF. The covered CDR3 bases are TGTGCCAGCAGCTTAGTCGCCGGGACAGGGGGTGGC.

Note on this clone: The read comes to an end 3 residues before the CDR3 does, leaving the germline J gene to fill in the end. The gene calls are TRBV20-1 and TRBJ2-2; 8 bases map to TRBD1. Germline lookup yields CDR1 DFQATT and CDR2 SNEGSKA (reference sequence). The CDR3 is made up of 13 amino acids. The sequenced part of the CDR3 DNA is TGCAGTGCTCCCCAGGGGGCGCAAGAAAAG. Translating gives CSAPQGAQEK. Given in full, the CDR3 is CSAPQGAQEKLFF.

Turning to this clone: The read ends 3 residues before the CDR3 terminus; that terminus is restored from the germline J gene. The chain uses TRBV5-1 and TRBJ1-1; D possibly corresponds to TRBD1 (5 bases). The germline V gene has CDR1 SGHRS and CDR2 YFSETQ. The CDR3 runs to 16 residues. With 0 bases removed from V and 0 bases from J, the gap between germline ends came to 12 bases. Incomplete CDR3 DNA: TGCGCCAGCAGCTTGGTTACAGGTAGGATGAACACTGAA. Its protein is CASSLVTGRMNTE. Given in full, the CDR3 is CASSLVTGRMNTEAFF.

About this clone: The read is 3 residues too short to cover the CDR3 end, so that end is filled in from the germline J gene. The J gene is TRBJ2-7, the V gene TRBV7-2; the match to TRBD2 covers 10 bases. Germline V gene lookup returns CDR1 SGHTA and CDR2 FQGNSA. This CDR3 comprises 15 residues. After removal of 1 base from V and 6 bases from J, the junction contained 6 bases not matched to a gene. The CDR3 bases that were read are TGTGCCAGCAGCTTAGTCGCTAGCGGGAGAGGCGAG. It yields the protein CASSLVASGRGE. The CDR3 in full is CASSLVASGRGEQYF.

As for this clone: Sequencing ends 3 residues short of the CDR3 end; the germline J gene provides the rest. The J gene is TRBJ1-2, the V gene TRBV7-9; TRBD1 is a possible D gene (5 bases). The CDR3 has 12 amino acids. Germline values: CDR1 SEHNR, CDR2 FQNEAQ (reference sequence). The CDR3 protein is CASSWGGRGYTF. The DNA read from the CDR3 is TGTGCCAGCAGCTGGGGGGGAAGGGGC.

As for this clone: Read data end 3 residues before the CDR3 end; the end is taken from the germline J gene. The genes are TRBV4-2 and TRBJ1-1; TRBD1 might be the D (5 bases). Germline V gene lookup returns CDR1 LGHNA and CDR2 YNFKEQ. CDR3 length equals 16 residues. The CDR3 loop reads CASSQDQFGGFGGAFF. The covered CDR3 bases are TGTGCCAGCAGCCAAGATCAATTTGGGGGGTTTGGCGGG.

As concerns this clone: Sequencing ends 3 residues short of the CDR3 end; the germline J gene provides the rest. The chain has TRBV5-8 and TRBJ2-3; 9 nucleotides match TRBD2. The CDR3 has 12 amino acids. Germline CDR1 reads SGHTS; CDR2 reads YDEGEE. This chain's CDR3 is CASSFTSGTQYF. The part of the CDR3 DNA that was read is TGTGCCAGCAGCTTTACTAGCGGGACG. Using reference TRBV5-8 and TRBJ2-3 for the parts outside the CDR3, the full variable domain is EAGVTQSPTHLIKTRGQQATLRCSPISGHTSVYWYQQALGLGLQFLLWYDEGEERNRGNFPPRFSGRQFPNYSSELNVNALELEDSALYLCASSFTSGTQYFGPGTRLTVL.

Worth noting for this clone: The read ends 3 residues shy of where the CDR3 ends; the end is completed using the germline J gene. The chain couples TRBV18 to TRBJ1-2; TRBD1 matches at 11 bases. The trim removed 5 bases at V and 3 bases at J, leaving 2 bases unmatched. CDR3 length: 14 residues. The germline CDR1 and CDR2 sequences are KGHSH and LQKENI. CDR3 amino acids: CASSGTGGDYGYTF. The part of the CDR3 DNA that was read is TGTGCCAGCTCAGGGACAGGGGGTGACTATGGC.